Presented here are 21 T cell receptor beta chains from one specimen sequenced in a study of cytomegalovirus exposure and HLA in healthy donors. Sequencing used immunoSEQ multiplex PCR; TCRdb keeps in-frame clones, though not all of them. The sample has approximately 140,000 clones, more than 75% seen once; the top ten hold 8.5% to 9.5%. Specimen: PBMCs. The receptor source for this set is a man younger than 30 in good health and CMV-seropositive.

The chain has TRBV5-6 and TRBJ1-1; D is unresolved. This CDR3 spans 12 amino acids. CDR1 and CDR2 (germline): SGHDT, YYEEEE. Trimming took 3 bases from V and 10 from J, leaving 13 bases between them. The CDR3 spells CASSSVRTTAFF. The CDR3 DNA is TGTGCCAGCAGCTCTGTCAGGACTACAGCTTTCTTT.

This clone was observed once. The chain couples TRBV2 to TRBJ2-2; 11 bases align to TRBD2. Germline CDR1 SNHLY, CDR2 FYNNEI. Trimming at V came to 6 bases and at J to 5 bases, leaving 20 bases not matched to a gene. The CDR3 is 20 residues long. In DNA, the CDR3 is TGTGCCAGCAGCCAGGGACGGTCTTCTATAGCGGGAGGGAGAACCGGGGAGCTGTTTTTT. It specifies CASSQGRSSIAGGRTGELFF.

V usage is TRBV7-6 and J usage is TRBJ2-5; 7 bases are a match to TRBD2. The ends lost 2 bases at V and 5 bases at J; junction bases unmatched: 5. CDR1 and CDR2 from the germline V gene are SGHVS and FNYEAQ. CDR3 length equals 14 residues. The CDR3 DNA follows: TGTGCCAGCAGCTTAAGGGGAGGGTGGGAGACCCAGTACTTC. This encodes CASSLRGGWETQYF.

This clone has a handful of counts. This chain connects TRBV30 to TRBJ2-7, with D possibly matching TRBD2 (5 bases). Germline CDR1 and CDR2: GTSNPN and SVGIG (reference sequence). Between the trimmed V and J ends, which lost 0 bases and 7 bases, there was a span of 16 bases. The CDR3 is 14 amino acids. CDR3 residues: CAWSVGPARGEQYF. CDR3 sequence (DNA): TGTGCCTGGAGTGTAGGCCCCGCCCGAGGGGAGCAGTACTTC.

The CDR3 region has the DNA TGTGCCAGCAGTGAACTAGCGACAGGGGGCCCCACAGATACGCAGTATTTT. This codes for CASSELATGGPTDTQYF. V usage is TRBV25-1 and J usage is TRBJ2-3, with 10 bases identical to TRBD1. The germline V gene has CDR1 MGHDK and CDR2 SYGVNS. The CDR3 runs to 17 residues. V shed 2 bases and J 2 bases; nucleotides not matched to a gene: 7.

The J gene is TRBJ2-3, the V gene TRBV5-1, with 8 bases aligning to TRBD2. Per the germline V gene, CDR1 is SGHRS and CDR2 is YFSETQ. CDR3 length: 13 amino acids. V lost 2 bases to trimming and J lost 4 bases; unmatched junction nucleotides: 0. CDR3 region: CASSFGGADTQYF. CDR3 sequence (DNA): TGCGCCAGCAGCTTCGGGGGGGCAGATACGCAGTATTTT.

The chain has TRBV19 and TRBJ2-7, with D perhaps TRBD2 (6 bases). V was cut by 5 bases and J by 2 bases, with 10 bases left in between. The CDR3 totals 13 residues. CDR1 and CDR2 from the germline V gene are LNHDA and SQIVND (reference sequence). The CDR3 protein is CASSLRLAYEQYF. The CDR3 DNA is TGTGCCAGTAGTCTCCGACTAGCCTACGAGCAGTACTTC.

The rearrangement links TRBV10-3 to TRBJ2-1, with D tentatively TRBD2 (6 bases). Per the germline V gene, CDR1 is ENHRY and CDR2 is SYGVKD. This CDR3 contains 14 residues. V lost 10 bases and J lost 4, with 17 bases in between. The CDR3 bases are TGTGCCACTACCATCGGGGACTCTTACAATGAGCAGTTCTTC. Its protein is CATTIGDSYNEQFF.

V and J are TRBV2 and TRBJ1-3; maybe TRBD1 (6 bases). This CDR3 comprises 16 residues. Trimming cost V 6 bases and J 2 bases, with 17 bases left between them. CDR1 is SNHLY, CDR2 FYNNEI, per germline. This CDR3 is CASSPALRGPGNTIYF. In DNA, the CDR3 is TGTGCCAGCAGCCCGGCCTTGCGGGGGCCTGGAAACACCATATATTTT.

This clone appeared a few times. The chain combines TRBV9 with TRBJ2-7; 9 bases align to TRBD1. The CDR3 sequence is 16 residues long. The J segment lost 0 bases and the V segment lost 3 bases, leaving 7 bases of the junction unmatched. Germline V gene lookup returns CDR1 SGDLS and CDR2 YYNGEE. The CDR3 sequence is CASSEPGQGSSYEQYF. The DNA of the CDR3 is TGTGCCAGCAGCGAACCGGGACAGGGAAGCTCCTACGAGCAGTACTTC.

This chain joins TRBV30 and TRBJ2-1, with TRBD2 matching over 8 bases. The V and J ends lost 3 bases and 4 bases, in that order; junction bases with no gene match: 8. This CDR3 has 15 amino acids. CDR1 is GTSNPN and CDR2 is SVGIG in the germline V gene (reference sequence). CDR3 region: CAWSPPGLVYNEQFF. CDR3 nucleotides: TGTGCCTGGAGCCCCCCGGGACTAGTATACAATGAGCAGTTCTTC.

J is TRBJ2-7 and V is TRBV4-1; D not certain. V was cut by 1 base and J by 1 base, with 11 bases left in between. CDR1 MGHRA and CDR2 YSYEKL come from the germline V gene. This CDR3 contains 15 residues. The CDR3 protein is CASSQGAQESYEQYF. CDR3 DNA: TGCGCCAGCAGCCAAGGTGCTCAGGAATCCTACGAGCAGTACTTC.

For the CDR3, the DNA is TGTGCCAGCAGTTTTGGGACAGGCTACTACGAGCAGTACTTC. The encoded protein is CASSFGTGYYEQYF. This sequence joins TRBV27 and TRBJ2-7; 8 bases match TRBD1. CDR3 length equals 14 residues. Germline trimming cut 3 bases from V and 3 bases from J; bases unmatched to any gene: 4. Germline-derived CDR1 and CDR2 are MNHEY and SMNVEV (reference sequence).

V and J are TRBV5-4 and TRBJ1-2, with 9 bases identical to TRBD1. In germline, CDR1 is SGHNT, CDR2 YYREEE (reference sequence). V shed 2 bases and J 5 bases; nucleotides not matched to a gene: 7. The CDR3 covers 15 residues. This CDR3 reads CASSLGDRARYGYTF. The DNA of the CDR3 is TGTGCCAGCAGCTTAGGGGACAGGGCACGATATGGCTACACCTTC.

The CDR3 coding sequence is TGTGCCAGCAGCTTGACAGGACTAGCGGGAGACCAGTACTTC. It specifies CASSLTGLAGDQYF. The gene calls are TRBV5-4 and TRBJ2-7, with TRBD2 matching 13 bases. V trimming: 1 base; J trimming: 10 bases; junction bases outside the gene matches: 5. The length of the CDR3 is 14 residues. CDR1 and CDR2 from the germline V gene are SGHNT and YYREEE (reference sequence).

This chain links TRBV25-1 with TRBJ1-1; unclear D gene. This CDR3 comprises 14 residues. Deletions cut 2 bases from V and 0 bases from J, with 7 bases between. CDR1 and CDR2 from the germline V gene are MGHDK and SYGVNS. Written as DNA, the CDR3 is TGTGCCAGCAGTGAACCCGGGGTGAACACTGAAGCTTTCTTT. It codes for CASSEPGVNTEAFF.

V is TRBV5-6 and J is TRBJ2-1; 9 nucleotides match TRBD2. V lost 1 base to trimming and J lost 6 bases; unmatched junction nucleotides: 14. The CDR3 consists of 18 residues. Germline V gene lookup returns CDR1 SGHDT and CDR2 YYEEEE. The CDR3: CASSLRATSGTSRNEQFF. CDR3 sequence (DNA): TGTGCCAGCAGCTTGAGGGCCACTTCCGGGACTAGCCGCAATGAGCAGTTCTTC.

This clone was seen ten or more times. The V and J genes are TRBV19 and TRBJ1-2; possibly TRBD1 for D (5 bases). Germline V gives CDR1 LNHDA, CDR2 SQIVND (reference sequence). This CDR3 comprises 12 residues. The V and J ends lost 11 bases and 4 bases respectively, with 14 bases between them. The CDR3 region has the DNA TGTGCCGTCAGGGTCGGGGGCTATGGCTACACCTTC. Its protein is CAVRVGGYGYTF.

The chain is built from TRBV27 and TRBJ1-4; TRBD1 aligns across 9 bases. CDR1 MNHEY and CDR2 SMNVEV come from the germline V gene (reference sequence). This CDR3 has 16 amino acids. V was pared by 3 bases and J by 3 bases, with 5 bases of the junction left unmatched. CDR3 bases: TGTGCCAGCAGTTTGGGACAGGGAGAGTCTAATGAAAAACTGTTTTTT. Residues: CASSLGQGESNEKLFF.

The chain carries TRBV7-2 and TRBJ1-6, with D tentatively TRBD1 (6 bases). Germline-derived CDR1 and CDR2 are SGHTA and FQGNSA. The CDR3 is 15 residues long. Deletions cut 1 base from V and 9 bases from J, with 13 bases between. The CDR3 spells CASSLVAGDRSPLHF. The CDR3, as DNA: TGTGCCAGCAGCTTAGTCGCAGGGGATCGTTCACCCCTCCACTTT.

The chain is built from TRBV7-8 and TRBJ2-2; 14 nucleotides match TRBD2. The length of the CDR3 is 20 residues. V gave up 2 bases and J gave up 4 bases; unmatched junction bases: 12. Per germline, CDR1 SGHVS and CDR2 FQNEAQ. The CDR3 spells CASSLYTPGTSGSLTGELFF. The CDR3 bases are TGTGCCAGCAGCTTATATACTCCGGGGACTAGCGGGAGCCTCACCGGGGAGCTGTTTTTT.